This TCR beta chain was retrieved from a study of blood T cell repertoires in COVID-19. Study-level background: Both acute and convalescent COVID-19 samples were obtained from the United States, Italy and Spain. T cells, B-cell-depleted T cells, or PBMCs supplied cDNA or gDNA.

Methods used by the authors: Nucleated cell counts were estimated from reference gene primer amplification. Measured with immunoSEQ multiplex PCR; TCRdb has only the in-frame clones, and not every one. That table supplies the V and J calls and clone size; D and trimming were determined from the DNA. The repertoire holds about 190,000 clones, with 89% as singletons. CDR1 is SGHRS, CDR2 YFSETQ, per germline. The V gene end was trimmed by 2 bases and the J gene end by 7 bases; junction bases not matched to a gene: 9. This CDR3 spans 15 amino acids. The TCR comes from a man in his forties or fifties with acute or convalescent COVID-19. This chain joins TRBV5-1 and TRBJ2-1; 7 bases agree with TRBD2. The sequenced sample was peripheral blood. DNA of the CDR3: TGCGCCAGCAGCTTTAACGACTGGGGAGGGAATGAGCAGTTCTTC. It translates to CASSFNDWGGNEQFF.